The T cell receptor (beta chain) described here comes from a study of vaccination and CD4 T cells after COVID-19. As for treatment: approximately nine-day PBMC culture with coronavirus spike peptide pools or control peptides (ViraFEST assay). Worth noting for this clonotype: Its antigen remains unknown.

Cultured CD4+ T-cell DNA underwent Oncomine TCR Beta short-read sequencing. Via MiXCR, TCRdb re-called the PCR reads, giving one row per CDR3 protein. This repertoire shows fewer than 20,000 distinct CDR3 sequences, less than 65% found once; its top ten account for about 12%. Material for sequencing was CD4+ T cells from blood, cultured in vitro. The TCR originated in a human donor who had recovered from COVID-19.

The CDR3 sequence: CASFYGTGYEQYF. The CDR3 nucleotides read TGTGCCAGCTTTTACGGGACAGGGTACGAGCAGTACTTC. The rearrangement joins TRBV6-1 to TRBJ2-7; TRBD1 aligns across 9 bases. This CDR3 comprises 13 residues. The V gene end was trimmed by 8 bases and the J gene end by 4 bases; junction bases not matched to a gene: 6. Germline V lookup: CDR1 MNHNS, CDR2 SASEGT.